Each of the 20 T cell receptor beta chains below was sequenced from the same sample in a study of blood T cell repertoires in COVID-19. Profiling relied on immunoSEQ multiplex PCR, and the TCRdb table lists in-frame clones only, not all of them. The sample yields a few hundred thousand clones, 88% seen once. The sample taken for sequencing was PBMCs or T cells enriched from blood (not recorded which). The receptors come from a woman aged 45-59 years who had recovered from COVID-19.

This chain connects TRBV3-1 (or the pseudogene TRBV3-2) to TRBJ2-5; 8 positions match TRBD1. The CDR3 totals 22 residues. CDR1 LGHDT and CDR2 YNNKEL come from the germline V gene (reference sequence). V lost 0 bases, J lost 2 bases, and 23 bases stayed unmatched. CDR3 nucleotide sequence: TGTGCCAGCAGCCAAGATATGGTCCGGTCTGCTCTCAGGACAGGGAGTCAAGAGACCCAGTACTTC. Amino acids: CASSQDMVRSALRTGSQETQYF.

The chain combines TRBV28 with TRBJ2-7, with 7 bases fitting TRBD2. The germline gives CDR1 MDHEN, CDR2 SYDVKM. The length of the CDR3 is 12 residues. J gave up 6 bases and V 6 bases, and 5 bases lay outside the gene matches. The CDR3 reads CASRLAPGEQYF. CDR3 DNA: TGTGCCAGCAGACTAGCGCCTGGCGAGCAGTACTTC.

The chain has TRBV9 and TRBJ2-2; 11 nucleotides match TRBD2. The CDR3 has 18 residues. After removal of 0 bases from V and 7 bases from J, the junction contained 11 bases not matched to a gene. In germline, CDR1 is SGDLS, CDR2 YYNGEE. This CDR3 is CASSVAASGRSGNGELFF. CDR3 nucleotides: TGTGCCAGCAGCGTAGCGGCTAGCGGGAGGAGCGGCAACGGGGAGCTGTTTTTT.

The gene calls are TRBV7-2 and TRBJ2-6, with 7 bases aligning to TRBD2. Germline V gives CDR1 SGHTA, CDR2 FQGNSA. This CDR3 region has 17 residues. With V trimmed by 5 bases and J by 0 bases, 7 bases remained unmatched. Here the CDR3 reads CASSPTGGSSGANVLTF. The CDR3 coding sequence is TGTGCCAGCAGCCCCACAGGCGGGAGCTCTGGGGCCAACGTCCTGACTTTC.

The chain links TRBV11-2 to TRBJ1-1; D unresolved. CDR1 is SGHAT, CDR2 FQNNGV, per germline. The CDR3 extends over 18 amino acids. V lost 3 bases to trimming and J lost 1 base, with 21 bases between them. CDR3 DNA: TGTGCCAGCAGCTTTGGATGGGGATGGGTGGGAGAGAACACTGAAGCTTTCTTT. Its protein product is CASSFGWGWVGENTEAFF.

The V and J genes are TRBV18 and TRBJ1-1, with no clear D. Trimming removed 6 bases at V and 4 bases at J, with 9 bases between. The CDR3 is 12 residues long. Germline V gene sequence: CDR1 KGHSH, CDR2 LQKENI. This chain's CDR3 is CASSPESTEAFF. As DNA, the CDR3 is TGTGCCAGCTCCCCCGAGTCCACTGAAGCTTTCTTT. The complete variable domain, with remaining parts taken from reference TRBV18 and TRBJ1-1, reads NAGVMQNPRHLVRRRGQEARLRCSPMKGHSHVYWYRQLPEEGLKFMVYLQKENIIDESGMPKERFSAEFPKEGPSILRIQQVVRGDSAAYFCASSPESTEAFFGQGTRLTVV.

This chain connects TRBV19 to TRBJ2-5, with 9 bases aligning to TRBD2. The CDR3 has 17 residues. V shed 4 bases, J shed 2 bases, and the junction held 11 bases outside the gene matches. Germline assignment: CDR1 LNHDA and CDR2 SQIVND (reference sequence). The CDR3 DNA reads as TGTGCCAGTAGTAAAGGATCGACTAGCGGACTACAAGAGACCCAGTACTTC. Its translation: CASSKGSTSGLQETQYF.

This chain uses TRBV29-1 with TRBJ1-2, with 8 positions matching TRBD1. V trimming: 2 bases; J trimming: 1 base; junction bases outside the gene matches: 6. This CDR3 is built from 15 residues. In germline, CDR1 is SQVTM, CDR2 ANQGSEA. CDR3 sequence: CSVEILDRVNYGYTF. The DNA for the CDR3 is TGCAGCGTTGAAATACTGGACAGGGTTAACTATGGCTACACCTTC.

The chain recombines TRBV4-2 with TRBJ2-1, with D perhaps matching TRBD1 (5 bases). The CDR3 length is 13 residues. CDR1 and CDR2 (germline): LGHNA, YNFKEQ. Trimming took off 4 bases at V and 4 bases at J, with 8 bases between the two ends. CDR3 sequence: CASSPDRYNEQFF. The CDR3 DNA sequence: TGTGCCAGCAGCCCAGACAGATACAATGAGCAGTTCTTC.

This chain connects TRBV6-5 to TRBJ1-2; TRBD1 is a possible D gene (5 bases). The ends were cut back, 5 bases at V and 4 bases at J, with 17 bases in the middle. The germline V gene has CDR1 MNHEY and CDR2 SVGAGI. The CDR3 runs 15 residues. The DNA of the CDR3 is TGTGCCAGCAGTAACGGGGGAGGAGCGAGCTATGGCTACACCTTC. This sequence encodes CASSNGGGASYGYTF.

The chain recombines TRBV28 with TRBJ1-6; D gene uncertain. The germline V and J ends were trimmed by 6 bases and 3 bases, with 12 bases remaining between them. This CDR3 spans 15 amino acids. Germline V lookup: CDR1 MDHEN, CDR2 SYDVKM. The CDR3 is CASREVSGYNSPLHF. CDR3 DNA sequence: TGTGCCAGCAGGGAGGTGTCAGGCTATAATTCACCCCTCCACTTT.

The V call is TRBV20-1, the J call TRBJ2-7, with no clear D. CDR1 and CDR2 from the germline V gene are DFQATT and SNEGSKA (reference sequence). Trimming took off 3 bases at V and 5 bases at J, with 8 bases between the two ends. The CDR3 extends over 11 amino acids. CDR3 loop: CSASSSNEQYF. In DNA form, the CDR3 reads TGCAGTGCTAGTAGTAGTAACGAGCAGTACTTC.

The V gene is TRBV27, the J gene TRBJ1-3; the match to TRBD1 covers 7 bases. The germline gives CDR1 MNHEY, CDR2 SMNVEV (reference sequence). The CDR3 covers 20 residues. The V and J ends lost 6 bases and 0 bases, in that order; junction bases with no gene match: 20. CDR3 sequence: CASRARNRDRGLFSGNTIYF. Written as DNA, the CDR3 is TGTGCCAGCAGAGCACGAAACCGGGACAGAGGATTATTCTCTGGAAACACCATATATTTT.

The V call is TRBV28, the J call TRBJ2-7; D remains unclear. This CDR3 has 16 residues. V lost 8 bases and J 1 base, leaving 21 bases between the germline ends. Germline V gene lookup returns CDR1 MDHEN and CDR2 SYDVKM. Here the CDR3 reads CASFPPGSWKSYEQYF. As DNA, the CDR3 is TGTGCCAGCTTTCCTCCCGGTAGCTGGAAATCCTACGAGCAGTACTTC.

This clone was counted a few times. The rearrangement links TRBV18 to TRBJ1-6, with 10 bases lining up with TRBD1. Per germline, CDR1 KGHSH and CDR2 LQKENI. V was clipped by 6 bases and J by 11 bases; unmatched bases: 1. This CDR3 is built from 12 residues. In nucleotides, the CDR3 is TGTGCCAGCTCGGGACAGGGGACACCCCTCCACTTT. Its translation: CASSGQGTPLHF.

This chain joins TRBV4-3 and TRBJ2-2; no definite D call. Per the germline V gene, CDR1 is LGHNA and CDR2 is YSLEER. The CDR3 is 18 amino acids. V dropped 2 bases and J dropped 0 bases, with 16 bases sitting between them. The CDR3 DNA reads TGCGCCAGCAGCCAACAGTCAGGATCCCCTACGAACACCGGGGAGCTGTTTTTT. Its translation: CASSQQSGSPTNTGELFF.

The table lists this clone with a few counts. The rearrangement uses TRBV7-2 and TRBJ1-2; D is perhaps TRBD1 (5 bases). Trimming took off 2 bases at V and 4 bases at J, with 8 bases between the two ends. This CDR3 spans 13 amino acids. Germline V gene data show CDR1 as SGHTA and CDR2 as FQGNSA. The CDR3 spells CASSLNGGYGYTF. CDR3 bases: TGTGCCAGCAGCTTAAACGGGGGCTATGGCTACACCTTC.

The chain uses TRBV12-3 or TRBV12-4 and TRBJ1-5; D is unclear. This CDR3 has 12 residues. V shed 5 bases and J shed 5 bases, with 7 bases lying between them. The CDR3 DNA follows: TGTGCCAGCAGTCGGGTGGATCAGCCCCAGCATTTT. Its translation is CASSRVDQPQHF.

This clone was observed a handful of times. This rearrangement joins TRBV29-1 to TRBJ1-1, with 8 positions matching TRBD1. The CDR3 consists of 14 residues. V lost 7 bases, J lost 6 bases, and 13 bases stayed unmatched. The germline CDR1 and CDR2 sequences are SQVTM and ANQGSEA. The CDR3 nucleotides are TGCAGCGCCCGGGACAGGTCGTTTTGGGCTGAAGCTTTCTTT. Protein product: CSARDRSFWAEAFF.

In its sample, this clone was seen a few times. This chain's CDR3 is CASSQVVAGNTGELFF. As DNA, the CDR3 is TGTGCCAGCAGCCAAGTTGTTGCAGGGAACACCGGGGAGCTGTTTTTT. V and J are TRBV4-2 and TRBJ2-2; D ambiguous. Germline V lookup: CDR1 LGHNA, CDR2 YNFKEQ. V lost 1 base and J lost 1, with 10 bases in between. The CDR3 spans 16 residues.